This T cell receptor (beta chain) originates from a study of blood T cell repertoires in COVID-19. Study overall: Material from acute and convalescent COVID-19 was sourced from the United States, Italy and Spain. PBMCs, B-cell-depleted T cells, or T cells provided the cDNA or gDNA that made up the material.

The authors' processing: Cell counts per sample came from amplifying reference gene primers. The data were produced by immunoSEQ multiplex PCR, yet TCRdb's version contains in-frame clones alone and is incomplete. The DNA was the basis for D and trimming; V, J and clone size are from that table. The data contain over 130,000 clones, about 80% of them singletons. Trimming stripped 3 bases from V and 11 bases from J, with 13 bases between. This CDR3 contains 11 residues. The germline V gene encodes CDR1 DFQATT and CDR2 SNEGSKA (reference sequence). The chain recombines TRBV20-1 with TRBJ1-1; D is perhaps TRBD1 (6 bases). Material: peripheral blood. The receptor was derived from a woman aged 60-75 years with acute or convalescent COVID-19. DNA of the CDR3: TGCAGTGCTAGGTCCGGGACACCCGCTTTCTTT. Its protein is CSARSGTPAFF.